This T cell receptor (beta chain) is drawn from a study of cytomegalovirus exposure and HLA in healthy donors. Germline V gene sequence: CDR1 MNHEY, CDR2 SMNVEV (reference sequence). CDR3 size: 15 residues. V shed 5 bases and J 2 bases; nucleotides not matched to a gene: 5. Primers for the PCR totalled 60 Vbeta and 13 Jbeta. Data came from immunoSEQ multiplex PCR; TCRdb stores just in-frame clones and leaves some out. This sample has more than 50,000 clones; about 85% occur once, and the top ten carry around 10%. V is TRBV27 and J is TRBJ2-1, with 8 nucleotides matching TRBD1. The TCR sequence derives from a female donor in good health and CMV-seronegative. Sequenced input: PBMCs. CDR3 nucleotide sequence: TGTGCCAGCAGTGCCACAGGGGGACCCTACAATGAGCAGTTCTTC. Translation gives CASSATGGPYNEQFF.